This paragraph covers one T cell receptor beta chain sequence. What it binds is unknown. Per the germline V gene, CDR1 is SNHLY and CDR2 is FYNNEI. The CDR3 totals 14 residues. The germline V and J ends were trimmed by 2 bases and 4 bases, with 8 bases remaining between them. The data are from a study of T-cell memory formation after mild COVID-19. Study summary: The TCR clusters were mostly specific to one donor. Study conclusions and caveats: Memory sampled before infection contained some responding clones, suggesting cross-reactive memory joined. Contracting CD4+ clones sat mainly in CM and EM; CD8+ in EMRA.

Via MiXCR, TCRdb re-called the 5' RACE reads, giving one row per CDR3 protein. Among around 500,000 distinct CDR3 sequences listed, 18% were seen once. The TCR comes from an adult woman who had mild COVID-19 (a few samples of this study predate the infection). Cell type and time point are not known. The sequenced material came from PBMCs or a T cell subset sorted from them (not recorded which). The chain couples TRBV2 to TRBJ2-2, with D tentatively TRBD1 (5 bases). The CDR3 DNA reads TGTGCCAGCAGTGAACAGGGTACCACCGGGGAGCTGTTTTTT. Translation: CASSEQGTTGELFF.